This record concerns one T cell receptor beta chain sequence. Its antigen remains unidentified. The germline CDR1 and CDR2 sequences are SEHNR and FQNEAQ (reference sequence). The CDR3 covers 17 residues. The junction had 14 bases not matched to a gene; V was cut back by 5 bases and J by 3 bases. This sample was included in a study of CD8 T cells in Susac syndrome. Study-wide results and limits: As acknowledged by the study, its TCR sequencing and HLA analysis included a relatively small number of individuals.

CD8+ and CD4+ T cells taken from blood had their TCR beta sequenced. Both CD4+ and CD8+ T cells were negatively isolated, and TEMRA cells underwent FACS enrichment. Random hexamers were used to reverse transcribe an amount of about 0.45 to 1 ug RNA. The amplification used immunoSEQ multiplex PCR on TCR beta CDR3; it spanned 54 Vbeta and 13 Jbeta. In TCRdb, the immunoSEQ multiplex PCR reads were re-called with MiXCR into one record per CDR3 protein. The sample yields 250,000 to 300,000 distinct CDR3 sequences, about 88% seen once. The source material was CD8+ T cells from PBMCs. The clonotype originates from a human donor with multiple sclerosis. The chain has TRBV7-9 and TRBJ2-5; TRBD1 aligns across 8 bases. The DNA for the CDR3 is TGTGCCAGCAGCACAGGGGCAGGGGGCAGGGACAAAGAGACCCAGTACTTC. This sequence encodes CASSTGAGGRDKETQYF.